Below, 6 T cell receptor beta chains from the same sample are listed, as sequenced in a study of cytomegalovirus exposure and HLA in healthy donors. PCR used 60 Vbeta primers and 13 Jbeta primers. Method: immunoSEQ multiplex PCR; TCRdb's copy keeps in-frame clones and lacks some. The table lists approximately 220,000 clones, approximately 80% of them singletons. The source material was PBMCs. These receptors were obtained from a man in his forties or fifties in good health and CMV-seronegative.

CDR3 amino acids: CASSQGLADHTQYF. The CDR3 coding sequence is TGCGCCAGCAGCCAAGGACTAGCGGACCACACGCAGTATTTT. V is TRBV4-3 and J is TRBJ2-3, with 9 bases lining up with TRBD2. The CDR3 is made up of 14 amino acids. Per the germline V gene, CDR1 is LGHNA and CDR2 is YSLEER. The ends lost 1 base at V and 9 bases at J; junction bases unmatched: 5.

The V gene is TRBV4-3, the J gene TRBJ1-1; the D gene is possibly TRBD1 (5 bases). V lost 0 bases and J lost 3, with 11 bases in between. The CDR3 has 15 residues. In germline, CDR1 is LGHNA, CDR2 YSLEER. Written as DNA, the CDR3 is TGCGCCAGCAGCCAAGATTCCCGGGGGGACACTGAAGCTTTCTTT. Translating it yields CASSQDSRGDTEAFF.

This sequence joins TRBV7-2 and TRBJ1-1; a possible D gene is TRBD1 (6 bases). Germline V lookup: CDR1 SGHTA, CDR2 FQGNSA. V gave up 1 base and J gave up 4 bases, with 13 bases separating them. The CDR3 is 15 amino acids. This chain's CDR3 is CASSLEGRGITEAFF. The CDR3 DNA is TGTGCCAGCAGCTTAGAGGGCAGGGGAATCACTGAAGCTTTCTTT.

CDR3 bases: TGTGCCAGCTCACACCGGGACAGGGGTGTCAATCAGCCCCAGCATTTT. It yields the protein CASSHRDRGVNQPQHF. This chain joins TRBV18 and TRBJ1-5; 10 bases agree with TRBD1. V trimming: 4 bases; J trimming: 3 bases; junction bases outside the gene matches: 6. The CDR3 spans 16 residues. Germline lookup yields CDR1 KGHSH and CDR2 LQKENI.

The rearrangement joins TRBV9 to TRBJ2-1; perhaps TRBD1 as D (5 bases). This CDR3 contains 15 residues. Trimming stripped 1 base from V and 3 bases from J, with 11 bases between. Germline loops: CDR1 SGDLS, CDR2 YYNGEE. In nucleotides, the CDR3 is TGTGCCAGCAGCGTAAGGTGGGGCAGCTACAATGAGCAGTTCTTC. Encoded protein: CASSVRWGSYNEQFF.

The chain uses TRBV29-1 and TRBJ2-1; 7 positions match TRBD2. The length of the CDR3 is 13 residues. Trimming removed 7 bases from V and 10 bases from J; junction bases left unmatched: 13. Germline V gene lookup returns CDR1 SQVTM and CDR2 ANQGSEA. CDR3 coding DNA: TGCAGCGCCTCCCAGCGGGGCCTAGGGGAGCAGTTCTTC. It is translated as CSASQRGLGEQFF.